Following are 27 T cell receptor beta chains from one sample sequenced in a study of blood T cell repertoires in COVID-19. The protocol was immunoSEQ multiplex PCR, while the TCRdb copy is restricted to in-frame clones and leaves out a portion. The sample comprises around 270,000 clones, less than 90% of which are singletons, and almost 2% rests with the top ten. Sequencing input: peripheral blood. These receptor sequences come from a man under 40 with active or convalescent COVID-19.

V gene TRBV5-1 combines with J gene TRBJ1-2; the match to TRBD1 covers 8 bases. The germline CDR1 and CDR2 sequences are SGHRS and YFSETQ. The CDR3 consists of 14 residues. V lost 0 bases to trimming and J lost 4 bases; unmatched junction nucleotides: 2. In DNA form, the CDR3 reads TGCGCCAGCAGCTTGGGGACAGGGCTCTATGGCTACACCTTC. This encodes CASSLGTGLYGYTF.

This clone is a singleton in its sample. This sequence joins TRBV7-8 and TRBJ1-1, with a possible D match to TRBD1 (5 bases). From germline, CDR1 is SGHVS and CDR2 FQNEAQ. CDR3 length: 15 residues. Deletions cut 5 bases from V and 4 bases from J, with 17 bases between. The DNA of the CDR3 is TGTGCCAGCAGCCCCAATTGGGGGGGGAGCACTGAAGCTTTCTTT. Its protein product is CASSPNWGGSTEAFF.

The V gene is TRBV19, the J gene TRBJ2-2; a possible D gene is TRBD2 (6 bases). The CDR3 totals 16 residues. The ends were cut back, 3 bases at V and 2 bases at J, with 13 bases in the middle. In germline, CDR1 is LNHDA, CDR2 SQIVND (reference sequence). This chain's CDR3 is CASSILGGLNTGELFF. In DNA form, the CDR3 reads TGTGCCAGTAGTATCCTCGGGGGACTTAACACCGGGGAGCTGTTTTTT.

V is TRBV6-5 and J is TRBJ2-2; 7 bases are shared with TRBD2. CDR3 size: 15 residues. Trimming took 6 bases from V and 4 from J; bases not matched to a gene: 8. Germline lookup yields CDR1 MNHEY and CDR2 SVGAGI. As DNA, the CDR3 is TGTGCCAGCAGAGCGGGGAGAAAGTTCACCGGGGAGCTGTTTTTT. Translating it yields CASRAGRKFTGELFF.

The chain employs TRBV13 and TRBJ1-2; 11 bases are a match to TRBD1. CDR3 size: 17 residues. The V gene's germline CDR1 is PRHDT and CDR2 FYEKMQ (reference sequence). V was pared by 0 bases and J by 8 bases, with 11 bases of the junction left unmatched. CDR3 sequence reads: CASSLGALGQGAFGYTF. The CDR3 bases are TGTGCCAGCAGCTTAGGGGCCCTAGGACAGGGGGCGTTCGGCTACACCTTC.

The chain is built from TRBV9 and TRBJ1-2; 7 nucleotides align to TRBD1. There are 13 residues in the CDR3. CDR1 SGDLS and CDR2 YYNGEE come from the germline V gene. The ends lost 4 bases at V and 8 bases at J; junction bases unmatched: 8. DNA of the CDR3: TGTGCCAGCAGCCCAGAGGGGGCCCAGGGCTACACCTTC. This gives the protein CASSPEGAQGYTF. The variable domain in full, with the rest retrieved from reference TRBV9 and TRBJ1-2, is DSGVTQTPKHLITATGQRVTLRCSPRSGDLSVYWYQQSLDQGLQFLIQYYNGEERAKGNILERFSAQQFPDLHSELNLSSLELGDSALYFCASSPEGAQGYTFGSGTRLTVV.

The chain uses TRBV9 and TRBJ1-5, with D perhaps TRBD1 (5 bases). V was cut by 0 bases and J by 6 bases, with 7 bases left in between. Germline values: CDR1 SGDLS, CDR2 YYNGEE. This CDR3 spans 13 amino acids. The CDR3 loop is CASSVGQGQPQHF. In DNA, the CDR3 is TGTGCCAGCAGCGTAGGCCAGGGTCAGCCCCAGCATTTT.

The rearrangement links TRBV27 to TRBJ1-1; D not resolved. This CDR3 spans 17 amino acids. With 0 bases removed from V and 0 bases from J, the gap between germline ends came to 14 bases. Per the germline V gene, CDR1 is MNHEY and CDR2 is SMNVEV (reference sequence). CDR3 loop: CASSLSRYGSMNTEAFF. CDR3 DNA sequence: TGTGCCAGCAGTTTATCGAGGTACGGTTCTATGAACACTGAAGCTTTCTTT.

The chain recombines TRBV9 with TRBJ2-3; tentative D call: TRBD2 (6 bases). Trimming removed 3 bases from V and 2 bases from J, with 16 bases in between. Germline V gene data show CDR1 as SGDLS and CDR2 as YYNGEE. The CDR3 is 16 residues long. In DNA, the CDR3 is TGTGCCAGCAGCGCCGGACTAATAACTAACACAGATACGCAGTATTTT. It is translated as CASSAGLITNTDTQYF.

The rearrangement joins TRBV5-1 to TRBJ1-2; D uncertain. The CDR3 length is 12 residues. CDR1 is SGHRS and CDR2 is YFSETQ in the germline V gene. V lost 3 bases to trimming and J lost 7 bases, with 10 bases between them. The CDR3: CASSSGEGGYTF. The CDR3 nucleotides are TGCGCCAGCAGCTCCGGTGAGGGTGGCTACACCTTC.

This clone was detected a few times. The rearrangement joins TRBV11-3 to TRBJ2-5; a possible D gene is TRBD2 (5 bases). This CDR3 spans 14 amino acids. Trimming shortened V by 5 bases and J by 3 bases, and 13 bases separated the two germline ends. Germline-derived CDR1 and CDR2 are SGHNT and YENEEA. The CDR3: CASSKEVGEETQYF. CDR3 DNA: TGTGCCAGCAGCAAAGAAGTGGGAGAAGAGACCCAGTACTTC.

The rearrangement uses TRBV5-6 and TRBJ1-5, with D tentatively TRBD1 (5 bases). Germline V gene lookup returns CDR1 SGHDT and CDR2 YYEEEE. Trimming cost V 4 bases and J 2 bases, with 13 bases left between them. The CDR3 consists of 15 residues. CDR3 in DNA: TGTGCCAGCAGCCGAAAGGGCAGGGGCAATCAGCCCCAGCATTTT. Translation gives CASSRKGRGNQPQHF.

V is TRBV7-9 and J is TRBJ2-7; TRBD2 is a possible D gene (6 bases). V was shortened by 3 bases and J by 2 bases, with 11 bases between the two germline ends. The CDR3 covers 14 residues. Germline V gene sequence: CDR1 SEHNR, CDR2 FQNEAQ (reference sequence). The CDR3 nucleotides are TGTGCCAGCAGCTTGGGCTGGACTACCTACGAGCAGTACTTC. It codes for CASSLGWTTYEQYF.

This chain connects TRBV5-1 to TRBJ1-6; D is possibly TRBD1 (5 bases). V lost 4 bases and J 0 bases, leaving 23 bases between the germline ends. The germline V gene encodes CDR1 SGHRS and CDR2 YFSETQ. CDR3 size: 20 residues. This CDR3 reads CASSRQLTAGAPSYNSPLHF. The CDR3 coding sequence is TGCGCCAGCAGCCGCCAGCTGACAGCAGGCGCCCCCTCCTATAATTCACCCCTCCACTTT. The full variable domain, with the rest looked up from reference TRBV5-1 and TRBJ1-6, is KAGVTQTPRYLIKTRGQQVTLSCSPISGHRSVSWYQQTPGQGLQFLFEYFSETQRNKGNFPGRFSGRQFSNSRSEMNVSTLELGDSALYLCASSRQLTAGAPSYNSPLHFGNGTRLTVT.

The gene calls are TRBV7-9 and TRBJ1-1; 8 bases agree with TRBD1. Looked up from germline, CDR1 is SEHNR and CDR2 is FQNEAQ (reference sequence). The V segment lost 5 bases and the J segment 11 bases; nucleotides outside the gene matches: 7. The CDR3 consists of 12 residues. The CDR3 DNA follows: TGTGCCAGCAGCCTCCAGGACAGGGAGGCTTTCTTT. The encoded protein is CASSLQDREAFF.

The gene calls are TRBV30 and TRBJ2-2; TRBD2 matches at 8 bases. J was trimmed by 4 bases and V by 0 bases; bases with no gene match: 4. This CDR3 comprises 15 residues. Germline V gene data show CDR1 as GTSNPN and CDR2 as SVGIG (reference sequence). CDR3 sequence reads: CAWSVFGGGTGELFF. CDR3 in DNA: TGTGCCTGGAGTGTATTCGGGGGGGGCACCGGGGAGCTGTTTTTT.

The chain joins TRBV9 to TRBJ1-2, with TRBD1 identical over 8 bases. With 0 bases clipped from V and 12 bases from J, the junction kept 7 bases outside the gene matches. CDR3 length: 13 amino acids. Germline CDR1 and CDR2: SGDLS and YYNGEE. CDR3: CASSVELTGGDTF. CDR3 DNA sequence: TGTGCCAGCAGCGTAGAGCTCACAGGGGGGGACACCTTC.

The chain links TRBV7-2 to TRBJ2-7, with D perhaps TRBD1 (5 bases). Trimming removed 2 bases at V and 6 bases at J, with 14 bases between. Germline CDR1 SGHTA, CDR2 FQGNSA. CDR3 size: 14 residues. This CDR3 reads CASSLLGPRGEQYF. CDR3 in DNA: TGTGCCAGCAGCTTATTGGGGCCAAGGGGCGAGCAGTACTTC.

This chain connects TRBV5-4 to TRBJ2-7; 9 nucleotides agree with TRBD2. V was pared by 4 bases and J by 0 bases, with 8 bases of the junction left unmatched. The CDR3 runs 16 residues. In germline, CDR1 is SGHNT, CDR2 YYREEE (reference sequence). This CDR3 is CASSLPSGGLSYEQYF. The CDR3 coding sequence is TGTGCCAGCAGCCTACCCAGCGGGGGGCTCTCCTACGAGCAGTACTTC.

The V gene is TRBV3-1 (or the pseudogene TRBV3-2), the J gene TRBJ2-1; a possible D gene is TRBD2 (5 bases). This CDR3 spans 16 amino acids. The germline V gene encodes CDR1 LGHDT and CDR2 YNNKEL (reference sequence). The CDR3 region is CVPLRYPGRFYNEQFF. CDR3 DNA sequence: TGTGTCCCGTTAAGATATCCGGGGAGATTCTACAATGAGCAGTTCTTC.

This chain links TRBV14 with TRBJ2-3, with a weak D call TRBD2 (6 bases). The CDR3 sequence is 14 residues long. Trimming took off 4 bases at V and 5 bases at J, with 13 bases between the two ends. Germline values: CDR1 SGHDN, CDR2 FVKESK. The CDR3 nucleotides read TGTGCCAGCAGCCCCATGGAGGGGCAAGATACGCAGTATTTT. Translating it yields CASSPMEGQDTQYF.

This clone is a singleton in its sample. The CDR3 DNA reads as TGCAGTGCTAGATTAACAGATACGCAGTATTTT. It is translated as CSARLTDTQYF. V and J are TRBV20-1 and TRBJ2-3; D uncertain. The CDR3 is 11 amino acids. The germline gives CDR1 DFQATT, CDR2 SNEGSKA (reference sequence). Trimming pared 2 bases from V and 3 bases from J, leaving 3 bases between.

V usage is TRBV14 and J usage is TRBJ2-5, with TRBD2 matching 15 bases. Per the germline V gene, CDR1 is SGHDN and CDR2 is FVKESK. The V segment lost 3 bases and the J segment 5 bases; nucleotides outside the gene matches: 7. This CDR3 is 17 amino acids long. The CDR3 reads CASSQILGTSGGETQYF. The CDR3 nucleotides are TGTGCCAGCAGCCAGATACTAGGGACTAGCGGGGGGGAGACCCAGTACTTC. The variable domain in full, completed from reference TRBV14 and TRBJ2-5, reads EAGVTQFPSHSVIEKGQTVTLRCDPISGHDNLYWYRRVMGKEIKFLLHFVKESKQDESGMPNNRFLAERTGGTYSTLKVQPAELEDSGVYFCASSQILGTSGGETQYFGPGTRLLVL.

CDR3 sequence reads: CSAGENYEQYF. The CDR3 DNA follows: TGCAGTGCTGGGGAGAACTACGAGCAGTACTTC. The chain combines TRBV20-1 with TRBJ2-7; D perhaps matches TRBD2 (5 bases). The V gene lost 5 bases and the J gene lost 3 bases, with 8 bases spanning the gap. Per the germline V gene, CDR1 is DFQATT and CDR2 is SNEGSKA (reference sequence). The CDR3 covers 11 residues.

The V and J genes are TRBV11-2 and TRBJ2-2; tentative D call: TRBD2 (7 bases). The V and J ends lost 1 base and 4 bases respectively, with 19 bases between them. The CDR3 totals 18 residues. Looked up from germline, CDR1 is SGHAT and CDR2 is FQNNGV. The CDR3 sequence is CASSLAGGHYTATGELFF. The CDR3 nucleotides are TGTGCCAGCAGCTTAGCGGGGGGCCACTATACGGCCACCGGGGAGCTGTTTTTT.

The chain recombines TRBV19 with TRBJ2-1; 8 bases line up with TRBD2. V lost 6 bases to trimming and J lost 8 bases; unmatched junction nucleotides: 15. Germline CDR1 is LNHDA and CDR2 is SQIVND (reference sequence). The CDR3 is made up of 16 amino acids. The CDR3: CASRLDTGTRADEQFF. CDR3 coding DNA: TGTGCCAGTAGACTAGACACCGGGACTAGGGCCGATGAGCAGTTCTTC.

This sequence joins TRBV7-8 and TRBJ1-1; no firm D call. Trimming took off 2 bases at V and 4 bases at J, with 14 bases between the two ends. Germline V gives CDR1 SGHVS, CDR2 FQNEAQ. The CDR3 contains 15 residues. In DNA form, the CDR3 reads TGTGCCAGCAGCTTACTTCCCGGGAGTCTCACTGAAGCTTTCTTT. Encoded protein: CASSLLPGSLTEAFF. The full variable domain, with the rest looked up from reference TRBV7-8 and TRBJ1-1, is GAGVSQSPRYKVAKRGQDVALRCDPISGHVSLFWYQQALGQGPEFLTYFQNEAQLDKSGLPSDRFFAERPEGSVSTLKIQRTQQEDSAVYLCASSLLPGSLTEAFFGQGTRLTVV.